Listed below are T cell receptor beta chains from one sample, sequenced in a study of blood T cell repertoires in COVID-19. Produced via immunoSEQ multiplex PCR; TCRdb's table is partial and in-frame only. There are some 300,000 clones in the sample; 70% to 90% occur only once, and around 4.1% lies in the top ten. Sequenced sample: peripheral blood. These receptors all come from a woman between 50 and 59 years old with active or convalescent COVID-19. The CDR3 runs from the conserved cysteine through the conserved F or W. The D gene is left open where the match is weak. Expanded clones are given a class, and other clones once, few, many or no size at all.

cdr3_aa,cdr3_nt,clone_size,d_call,v_call,j_call,cdr3_length
CASSYGVLNTEAFF,TGTGCCAGCAGTTATGGAGTACTGAACACTGAAGCTTTCTTT,.,.,TRBV27,TRBJ1-1,14
CASSFDRAKQFF,TGTGCCAGCAGTTTCGACAGGGCCAAGCAGTTCTTC,few,TRBD1,TRBV27,TRBJ2-1,12
CASSLETGDYGYTF,TGTGCCAGCAGCCTCGAGACAGGGGACTATGGCTACACCTTC,.,TRBD1,TRBV7-2,TRBJ1-2,14
CASSEGTGGASSYEQYF,TGTGCCAGCAGCGAGGGCACGGGGGGCGCCAGCTCCTACGAGCAGTACTTC,.,.,TRBV9,TRBJ2-7,17
CASSYQTGAKGYTF,TGTGCCAGCAGTTACCAAACAGGGGCTAAGGGCTACACCTTC,.,TRBD1,TRBV6-5,TRBJ1-2,14
CAISEFIQGVGGNTIYF,TGTGCCATCAGTGAGTTCATACAGGGAGTCGGTGGAAACACCATATATTTT,.,.,TRBV10-3,TRBJ1-3,17
CASSYVLAGAEKLFF,TGTGCCAGCAGTTACGTCCTGGCGGGGGCTGAAAAACTGTTTTTT,.,.,TRBV6-2/TRBV6-3,TRBJ1-4,15
CAISLGGTNTGELFF,TGTGCCATCAGCCTAGGGGGAACGAACACCGGGGAGCTGTTTTTT,once,.,TRBV10-3,TRBJ2-2,15
CASRGTGAGANVLTF,TGTGCCAGCAGGGGGACAGGGGCTGGGGCCAACGTCCTGACTTTC,.,TRBD1,TRBV6-5,TRBJ2-6,15
CASSESPGQGGGYTF,TGTGCCAGCAGTGAGTCCCCTGGGCAGGGAGGCGGCTACACCTTC,.,.,TRBV6-1,TRBJ1-2,15
CASLDRMNTEAFF,TGTGCCAGCCTCGACAGAATGAACACTGAAGCTTTCTTT,.,.,TRBV19,TRBJ1-1,13
CSVASSGQNEQFF,TGCAGCGTTGCGTCTAGCGGACAGAATGAGCAGTTCTTC,many,.,TRBV29-1,TRBJ2-1,13
CASRPGLAGTETQYF,TGTGCCAGCAGACCGGGACTAGCGGGTACAGAGACCCAGTACTTC,.,TRBD2,TRBV5-6,TRBJ2-5,15
CASSLGSTGIGHGYTF,TGTGCCAGCAGCTTAGGTAGCACAGGGATAGGCCATGGCTACACCTTC,once,.,TRBV7-8,TRBJ1-2,16
CASSLVRAGIGRSEQFF,TGTGCCAGCAGCTTAGTGAGGGCGGGAATCGGTCGTAGTGAGCAGTTCTTC,.,.,TRBV7-2,TRBJ2-1,17
CASSPGQFVGYTF,TGTGCCAGCTCACCGGGACAGTTCGTAGGCTACACCTTC,.,TRBD1,TRBV18,TRBJ1-2,13
CASSLGFGGNQETQYF,TGTGCCAGCAGCTTAGGGTTCGGAGGGAACCAAGAGACCCAGTACTTC,.,.,TRBV11-2,TRBJ2-5,16
CASSPRPGAADTQYF,TGTGCCAGCAGTCCCCGACCGGGAGCGGCAGATACGCAGTATTTT,.,.,TRBV28,TRBJ2-3,15
CASSVARVTGELFF,TGCGCCAGCAGCGTTGCCAGGGTAACCGGGGAGCTGTTTTTT,once,.,TRBV5-1,TRBJ2-2,14
CASSVGGLHTGELFF,TGTGCCAGCAGCGTCGGGGGATTGCACACCGGGGAGCTGTTTTTT,.,.,TRBV9,TRBJ2-2,15
CASSPGGFYTEAFF,TGTGCCAGCAGCCCAGGGGGCTTCTACACTGAAGCTTTCTTT,.,TRBD1,TRBV7-2,TRBJ1-1,14
CASSEWQGDYGYTF,TGTGCCAGCAGTGAGTGGCAGGGGGACTATGGCTACACCTTC,.,TRBD1,TRBV2,TRBJ1-2,14
CASSIGLAGVEETQYF,TGTGCCAGCAGCATCGGACTAGCGGGAGTGGAAGAGACCCAGTACTTC,.,TRBD2,TRBV9,TRBJ2-5,16
CASSLGLAATDTQYF,TGTGCCAGCAGCTTAGGACTAGCGGCAACAGATACGCAGTATTTT,.,TRBD2,TRBV5-4,TRBJ2-3,15
CASSFEREGLSGELFF,TGTGCCAGCAGCTTCGAGCGGGAGGGCCTTAGCGGGGAGCTGTTTTTT,.,TRBD2,TRBV7-6,TRBJ2-2,16
CASSLDPRTGNYGYTF,TGTGCCAGCAGCTTAGACCCGAGGACAGGGAACTATGGCTACACCTTC,.,TRBD1,TRBV7-3,TRBJ1-2,16
CASSLISAVNTEAFF,TGTGCCAGCAGCTTAATCTCGGCGGTGAACACTGAAGCTTTCTTT,.,.,TRBV13,TRBJ1-1,15
CAWRIGGVSGNSPLHF,TGTGCCTGGAGGATCGGGGGGGTGAGCGGCAATTCACCCCTCCACTTT,.,.,TRBV30,TRBJ1-6,16